The present T cell receptor beta chain was sequenced within a study of blood T cell repertoires in COVID-19. For the study at large: The origin of the acute and convalescent COVID-19 samples was the United States, Italy and Spain. The analysed material was cDNA or gDNA that came from T cells, B-cell-depleted T cells, or PBMCs.

This CDR3 is built from 15 residues. V shed 5 bases and J shed 5 bases, with 15 bases lying between them. The germline CDR1 and CDR2 sequences are LNHDA and SQIVND (reference sequence). Profiling relied on immunoSEQ multiplex PCR, and the TCRdb table lists in-frame clones only, not all of them. Among roughly 100,000 clones listed, about 80% were seen once. This chain uses TRBV19 with TRBJ1-4; D might be TRBD1 (5 bases). The material sequenced was peripheral blood. This clonotype was sampled from a human donor in a cohort sampled during active COVID-19. In DNA, the CDR3 is TGTGCCAGTAGTGTCAACAGGTACCCGAATGAAAAACTGTTTTTT. Translated, it gives CASSVNRYPNEKLFF. Based on the CDR3 plus reference TRBV19 and TRBJ1-4, the full variable domain is DGGITQSPKYLFRKEGQNVTLSCEQNLNHDAMYWYRQDPGQGLRLIYYSQIVNDFQKGDIAEGYSVSREKKESFPLTVTSAQKNPTAFYLCASSVNRYPNEKLFFGSGTQLSVL.